The 27 T cell receptor beta chains below come from one sample, sequenced in a study of identical twins. MiXCR, applied by TCRdb to the 5' RACE reads, yields one record per CDR3 protein. The sample has under 800,000 distinct CDR3 sequences; 21% are singletons. This sample also appeared in a second study, on T cells expressing NK-cell markers.

What was sequenced was PBMCs. Source of these receptors: a woman aged 18-29 years in good health.

This clonotype was counted only a few times. The V call is TRBV10-3, the J call TRBJ2-3, with 12 bases identical to TRBD2. Germline CDR1 is ENHRY and CDR2 is SYGVKD. The V and J ends lost 6 bases and 3 bases, in that order; junction bases with no gene match: 1. The length of the CDR3 is 14 residues. CDR3 region: CAIRTSGSTDTQYF. In DNA form, the CDR3 reads TGTGCCATCAGGACTAGCGGGAGTACAGATACGCAGTATTTT.

This clonotype has only a few counts. The chain carries TRBV5-1 and TRBJ2-3, with 10 bases fitting TRBD2. The J segment lost 1 base and the V segment lost 1 base, leaving 3 bases of the junction unmatched. Germline CDR1 is SGHRS and CDR2 is YFSETQ. The CDR3 loop spans 16 amino acids. CDR3 residues: CASSLPTSGGTDTQYF. CDR3 sequence (DNA): TGCGCCAGCAGCTTGCCAACTAGCGGGGGCACAGATACGCAGTATTTT.

About this clonotype itself: A junction boundary mismatches the germline segment, possibly from a read error. In nucleotides, the CDR3 is TGTGCCAGCACCTTAGGAGGGCACGGCTACACCTTC. Translation gives CASTLGGHGYTF. V usage is TRBV11-2 and J usage is TRBJ1-2; no reliable D call. Germline CDR1 SGHAT, CDR2 FQNNGV. The CDR3 loop spans 12 amino acids.

The V and J genes are TRBV7-8 and TRBJ2-3, with 7 bases identical to TRBD1. Germline lookup yields CDR1 SGHVS and CDR2 FQNEAQ. The CDR3 is 14 residues long. V gave up 9 bases and J gave up 1 base; unmatched junction bases: 7. CDR3: CASRTGQGTDTQYF. For the CDR3, the DNA is TGTGCCAGTCGGACCGGACAGGGCACAGATACGCAGTATTTT.

This clonotype was detected many times. This chain uses TRBV29-1 with TRBJ1-5; the D is unclear. Germline CDR1 reads SQVTM; CDR2 reads ANQGSEA. The CDR3 spans 12 residues. The ends were cut back, 7 bases at V and 2 bases at J, with 9 bases in the middle. In DNA, the CDR3 is TGCAGCGCCCAGGAGGGCAATCAGCCCCAGCATTTT. Translation gives CSAQEGNQPQHF.

The chain combines TRBV20-1 with TRBJ1-6, with 8 bases lining up with TRBD1. From germline, CDR1 is DFQATT and CDR2 SNEGSKA (reference sequence). The CDR3 is 15 amino acids. J lost 8 bases, V lost 3 bases, and 9 bases had no gene match. CDR3 in DNA: TGCAGTGCTAGGCCGCTCGGACAGGGCGATTCACCCCTCCACTTT. Protein product: CSARPLGQGDSPLHF.

This clonotype was seen a few times. The chain joins TRBV29-1 to TRBJ2-1; TRBD2 matches at 9 bases. V was clipped by 2 bases and J by 8 bases; unmatched bases: 7. CDR3 length: 14 residues. From germline, CDR1 is SQVTM and CDR2 ANQGSEA. This chain's CDR3 is CSVESGRSGHEQFF. DNA of the CDR3: TGCAGCGTTGAAAGCGGGAGGAGTGGGCATGAGCAGTTCTTC.

The chain couples TRBV9 to TRBJ2-7, with D unclear. V lost 0 bases, J lost 2 bases, and 12 bases lay in between. The CDR3 runs to 15 residues. Germline-derived CDR1 and CDR2 are SGDLS and YYNGEE. The CDR3 bases are TGTGCCAGCAGCGTAGGCGGCTCCCAGGCCTACGAGCAGTACTTC. It codes for CASSVGGSQAYEQYF.

The chain has TRBV6-1 and TRBJ2-1, with D possibly TRBD1 on 6 matching bases. CDR3 length equals 15 residues. CDR1 is MNHNS, CDR2 SASEGT, per germline. V was shortened by 6 bases and J by 1 base, with 13 bases between the two germline ends. CDR3 nucleotides: TGTGCCAGCAGCTTCCGGGACACGTCCTACAATGAGCAGTTCTTC. Protein product: CASSFRDTSYNEQFF.

The chain joins TRBV10-1 to TRBJ2-5; a possible D gene is TRBD1 (6 bases). The germline gives CDR1 WNHNN, CDR2 SYGVQD (reference sequence). There are 14 residues in the CDR3. V lost 0 bases to trimming and J lost 5 bases, with 10 bases between them. CDR3 sequence (DNA): TGCGCCAGCAGTGAGTCGTGGGGGCCGGAGACCCAGTACTTC. Its protein is CASSESWGPETQYF.

The table lists this clonotype with a few counts. The gene calls are TRBV20-1 and TRBJ2-7; D may match TRBD1 or TRBD2 (5 bases each). Germline CDR1 is DFQATT and CDR2 is SNEGSKA (reference sequence). CDR3 size: 15 residues. Trimming removed 1 base at V and 0 bases at J, with 13 bases between. The CDR3 DNA follows: TGCAGTGCTAGAGGGGGGAAGACGAGCTCCTACGAGCAGTACTTC. It translates to CSARGGKTSSYEQYF.

The chain couples TRBV7-2 to TRBJ2-5, with D hard to call. The V end lost 4 bases, the J end lost 5 bases, and 11 bases lay between the germline ends. CDR1 is SGHTA and CDR2 is FQGNSA in the germline V gene. This CDR3 contains 13 residues. CDR3 in DNA: TGTGCCAGCAGCTCCTACCGTAGGGAGACCCAGTACTTC. Translated, it gives CASSSYRRETQYF.

This clonotype appeared many times. V usage is TRBV20-1 and J usage is TRBJ1-1, with D tentatively TRBD1 (5 bases). Germline V gives CDR1 DFQATT, CDR2 SNEGSKA (reference sequence). CDR3 size: 12 residues. V shed 8 bases and J shed 3 bases, with 13 bases lying between them. CDR3 in DNA: TGCAGTACCACCCGAGGGGACACTGAAGCTTTCTTT. Its protein is CSTTRGDTEAFF.

The sample holds a few counts of this clonotype. The rearrangement links TRBV5-6 to TRBJ2-3, with D maybe TRBD2 (5 bases). The CDR3 extends over 12 amino acids. Germline CDR1 and CDR2: SGHDT and YYEEEE. The germline V and J ends were trimmed by 4 bases and 6 bases, with 9 bases remaining between them. In nucleotides, the CDR3 is TGTGCCAGCAGCGGAGGCTGGGATACGCAGTATTTT. This encodes CASSGGWDTQYF.

In nucleotides, the CDR3 is TGTGCCAGCAGCTTAATGACTAGCGGTTCCTACAATGAGCAGTTCTTC. This translates into CASSLMTSGSYNEQFF. This chain joins TRBV7-2 and TRBJ2-1, with 9 bases that match TRBD2. The CDR3 extends over 16 amino acids. The V and J ends lost 2 bases and 1 base, in that order; junction bases with no gene match: 3. Germline V gene sequence: CDR1 SGHTA, CDR2 FQGNSA.

The J gene is TRBJ2-2, the V gene TRBV20-1; D call uncertain. The CDR3 length is 12 residues. Germline V lookup: CDR1 DFQATT, CDR2 SNEGSKA (reference sequence). V shed 1 base and J shed 6 bases, with 6 bases lying between them. Here the CDR3 reads CSARGGPGELFF. In DNA, the CDR3 is TGCAGTGCTAGAGGTGGACCCGGGGAGCTGTTTTTT.

This rearrangement joins TRBV10-3 to TRBJ2-2, with D perhaps TRBD2 (5 bases). CDR1 and CDR2 (germline): ENHRY, SYGVKD. Trimming removed 6 bases at V and 6 bases at J, with 8 bases between. The CDR3 is 12 residues long. The CDR3 nucleotides read TGTGCCATCAGCCACGGGGCCGGGGAGCTGTTTTTT. This sequence encodes CAISHGAGELFF.

This clonotype was picked up a small number of times. The chain carries TRBV6-5 and TRBJ2-1; 7 bases are a match to TRBD2. Trimming took 0 bases from V and 0 from J; bases not matched to a gene: 5. Germline V gene sequence: CDR1 MNHEY, CDR2 SVGAGI. The CDR3 is 17 residues long. The CDR3 nucleotides read TGTGCCAGCAGTTACTCTGCGACTAGCAGCTCCTACAATGAGCAGTTCTTC. Translation gives CASSYSATSSSYNEQFF.

This chain uses TRBV13 with TRBJ2-1; D gene ambiguous. Trimming removed 0 bases from V and 7 bases from J, with 13 bases in between. The CDR3 spans 15 residues. CDR1 and CDR2 (germline): PRHDT, FYEKMQ (reference sequence). CDR3 sequence (DNA): TGTGCCAGCAGCTTAGGCGGCCCTCTGAGGAATGAGCAGTTCTTC. As protein: CASSLGGPLRNEQFF.

This clonotype was counted at least ten times. The chain joins TRBV6-5 to TRBJ1-3, with D unresolved. This CDR3 region has 15 residues. The germline V gene has CDR1 MNHEY and CDR2 SVGAGI. Deletions cut 0 bases from V and 4 bases from J, with 10 bases between. The CDR3: CASSYSKGSGNTIYF. DNA for the CDR3: TGTGCCAGCAGTTACTCGAAAGGGAGCGGAAACACCATATATTTT.

In this sample, this clonotype turned up a few times. The chain carries TRBV15 and TRBJ2-7; weak D call: TRBD2 (5 bases). The V and J ends lost 0 bases and 0 bases respectively, with 12 bases between them. This CDR3 contains 16 residues. The germline V gene encodes CDR1 LNHNV and CDR2 YYDKDF (reference sequence). The CDR3 nucleotides read TGTGCCACCAGCAGAGAGGCTAGCCTCCGCTCCTACGAGCAGTACTTC. Translating it yields CATSREASLRSYEQYF.

CDR3 in amino acids: CASTLYGGTYNEQFF. CDR3 coding DNA: TGTGCCAGCACCCTATACGGGGGGACCTACAATGAGCAGTTCTTC. This chain connects TRBV12-3 or TRBV12-4 to TRBJ2-1; TRBD2 matches 7 bases. The CDR3 length is 15 residues. The ends lost 7 bases at V and 2 bases at J; junction bases unmatched: 8.

This clonotype showed up many times. The V and J genes are TRBV12-3 or TRBV12-4 and TRBJ2-1; D remains unclear. This CDR3 is built from 12 residues. The germline V and J ends were trimmed by 7 bases and 6 bases, with 10 bases remaining between them. CDR3 sequence reads: CASTLVGNEQFF. The CDR3, as DNA: TGTGCCAGCACCCTAGTGGGCAATGAGCAGTTCTTC.

The gene calls are TRBV7-6 and TRBJ2-2, with D perhaps TRBD2 (7 bases). Germline values: CDR1 SGHVS, CDR2 FNYEAQ. Trimming removed 6 bases at V and 2 bases at J, with 19 bases between. The CDR3 contains 17 residues. The CDR3, as DNA: TGTGCCAGCAGTCGACTCTCTACGGGGGGCAACACCGGGGAGCTGTTTTTT. Its translation: CASSRLSTGGNTGELFF.

This clonotype turned up a few times. CDR3 residues: CASSVNRQGPYNEQFF. The DNA of the CDR3 is TGTGCCAGCAGCGTAAACAGGCAGGGCCCCTACAATGAGCAGTTCTTC. This chain links TRBV9 with TRBJ2-1; perhaps TRBD1 as D (5 bases). The CDR3 runs 16 residues. V gave up 1 base and J gave up 2 bases, with 13 bases separating them. Germline values: CDR1 SGDLS, CDR2 YYNGEE. Using reference TRBV9 and TRBJ2-1 for the parts outside the CDR3, the full variable domain is DSGVTQTPKHLITATGQRVTLRCSPRSGDLSVYWYQQSLDQGLQFLIQYYNGEERAKGNILERFSAQQFPDLHSELNLSSLELGDSALYFCASSVNRQGPYNEQFFGPGTRLTVL.

This clonotype was counted between two and nine times. It is likely a read error, because the conserved phenylalanine at the end of the CDR3 is missing. The DNA is omitted, as the CDR3 cannot be located on it reliably, and the CDR3 follows TCRdb's listing. The chain has TRBV7-2 and TRBJ2-4; TRBD1 is taken as the D call from the table, unchecked against the DNA. CDR1 is SGHTA, CDR2 FQGNSA, per germline. The CDR3 spans 16 residues, counting both ends. This CDR3 is CASSLSLGHGQIQYFG.

This clonotype was detected only a few times. V is TRBV27 and J is TRBJ2-7; 8 bases match TRBD2. Germline V gene lookup returns CDR1 MNHEY and CDR2 SMNVEV (reference sequence). CDR3 size: 13 residues. Trimming cost V 7 bases and J 1 base; bases outside gene matches: 3. CDR3: CASTGGDSYEQYF. The CDR3 DNA sequence: TGTGCCAGCACGGGAGGGGATTCCTACGAGCAGTACTTC.